The rows below give T cell receptor beta chains drawn from one sample of a study of blood T cell repertoires in COVID-19. Some clones are missing from TCRdb's copy, which holds only in-frame ones; the method was immunoSEQ multiplex PCR. Here the sample spans 650,000 to 800,000 clones, just under 90% being singletons. The sequencing input was peripheral blood. The source is a woman between 18 and 29 years old with acute or convalescent COVID-19. Both conserved end residues are part of each CDR3. D genes are given only for firm matches. Some rows mark clone size as missing; the rest say once, few, many or name a class of expanded clone.

J gene | clone size | V gene | D gene | CDR3 DNA | CDR3 protein
TRBJ2-3 | - | TRBV5-1 | - | TGCGCCAGCAGCACGTCACGGGATACGCAGTATTTT | CASSTSRDTQYF
TRBJ1-2 | - | TRBV12-3/TRBV12-4 | - | TGTGCCAGCAGCCTAACAGGGAGGGATGGCTACACCTTC | CASSLTGRDGYTF
TRBJ2-3 | - | TRBV7-6 | - | TGTGCCAGCAGCTTACTCGGGGAAGGTTTGACTGGCACAGATACGCAGTATTTT | CASSLLGEGLTGTDTQYF
TRBJ1-1 | - | TRBV7-6 | TRBD1 | TGTGCCAGCAGCACACCGGACAGGGGATTGAACACTGAAGCTTTCTTT | CASSTPDRGLNTEAFF
TRBJ2-2 | - | TRBV5-4 | TRBD2 | TGTGCCAGCAGCTTCCTAGGCGGGGGGGTTGTGAGCGGGGAGCTGTTTTTT | CASSFLGGGVVSGELFF
TRBJ2-1 | - | TRBV14 | TRBD2 | TGTGCCAGCAGCCGGAAGTCCGGGACTAGATTCCATGAGCAGTTCTTC | CASSRKSGTRFHEQFF
TRBJ1-2 | - | TRBV10-3 | - | TGTGCCATCAGTGTGGCAGGGTTGTCCTATGGCTACACCTTC | CAISVAGLSYGYTF
TRBJ1-6 | - | TRBV7-3 | TRBD1 | TGTGCCAGCAGCCGAAATTCAGGGGGCCGGTCACCCCTCCACTTT | CASSRNSGGRSPLHF
TRBJ1-3 | - | TRBV7-2 | - | TGTGCCAGCAGCTTAAAGTGGCAGAAGTATAACACCATATATTTT | CASSLKWQKYNTIYF
TRBJ1-1 | - | TRBV2 | - | TGTGCCAGCAGTGTGCGAGGGGGGAACACTGAAGCTTTCTTT | CASSVRGGNTEAFF
TRBJ2-1 | - | TRBV12-5 | TRBD2 | TGTGCTAGTGGCGTGGGGGGGGAGGATGAGCAGTTCTTC | CASGVGGEDEQFF
TRBJ1-1 | few | TRBV20-1 | - | TGCATTCCAGGGGAGACTGAAGCTTTCTTT | CIPGETEAFF
TRBJ2-1 | - | TRBV12-3/TRBV12-4 | TRBD1 | TGTGCCAGCTCTGACAGGGTCGGCAATGAGCAGTTCTTC | CASSDRVGNEQFF
TRBJ1-5 | - | TRBV2 | - | TGTGCCAGCAGGAGCAGGGGATTGGGTCAGCCCCAGCATTTT | CASRSRGLGQPQHF
TRBJ1-1 | - | TRBV6-4 | TRBD1 | TGTGCCAGCAGTGTTAGACAGGGGACTGAAGCTTTCTTT | CASSVRQGTEAFF